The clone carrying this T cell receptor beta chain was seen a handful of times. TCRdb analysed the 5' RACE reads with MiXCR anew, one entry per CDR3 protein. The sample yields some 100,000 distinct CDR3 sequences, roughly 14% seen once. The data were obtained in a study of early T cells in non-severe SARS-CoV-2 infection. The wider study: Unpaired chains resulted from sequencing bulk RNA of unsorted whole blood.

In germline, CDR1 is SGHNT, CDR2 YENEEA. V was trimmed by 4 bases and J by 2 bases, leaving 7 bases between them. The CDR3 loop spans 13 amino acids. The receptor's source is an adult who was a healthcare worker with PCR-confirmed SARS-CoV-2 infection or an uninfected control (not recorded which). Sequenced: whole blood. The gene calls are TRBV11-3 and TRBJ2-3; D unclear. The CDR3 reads CASSSGITDTQYF. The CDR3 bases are TGTGCCAGCAGCTCAGGCATCACAGATACGCAGTATTTT. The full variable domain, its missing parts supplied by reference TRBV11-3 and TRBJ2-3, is EAGVVQSPRYKIIEKKQPVAFWCNPISGHNTLYWYLQNLGQGPELLIRYENEEAVDDSQLPKDRFSAERLKGVDSTLKIQPAELGDSAVYLCASSSGITDTQYFGPGTRLTVL.